The present T cell receptor beta chain was sequenced within a study of cytomegalovirus exposure and HLA in healthy donors. Vbeta (60) and Jbeta (13) primers were used in the PCR. Profiling relied on immunoSEQ multiplex PCR, and the TCRdb table lists in-frame clones only, not all of them. The sample lists tens of thousands of clones, nearly 80% occurring once. The CDR3 contains 16 residues. Germline-derived CDR1 and CDR2 are LNHNV and YYDKDF (reference sequence). V lost 1 base, J lost 10 bases, and 13 bases stayed unmatched. The J gene is TRBJ2-1, the V gene TRBV15, with TRBD1 matching 7 bases. Sequences were obtained from PBMCs. The receptor was derived from a woman between 40 and 50 years old in good health and CMV-seropositive. CDR3 residues: CATSRAGTVLSREQFF. CDR3 DNA: TGTGCCACCAGCAGAGCGGGGACAGTTCTAAGCAGGGAGCAGTTCTTC.